This T cell receptor beta chain was recovered during a study of breast tumors, draining lymph nodes, adjacent tissues. Overall study results and limits: Compared with basal-like, luminal-like tumors shared significantly more repertoire with nontumor tissue.

Each CDR3 protein is one row after TCRdb ran MiXCR on the multiplex PCR reads. The profile shows over 150,000 distinct CDR3 sequences, approximately 33% of them singletons. Axillary draining lymph nodes of breast cancer patients supplied the node samples. This clonotype was seen many times. No antigen is known for it. Germline V gene sequence: CDR1 SGHKS, CDR2 YYEKEE (reference sequence). V dropped 0 bases and J dropped 3 bases, with 13 bases sitting between them. This CDR3 region has 16 residues. This receptor was identified in a female donor with breast cancer. Some clones in this sample may be carry-over from other donors' samples. V and J are TRBV5-5 and TRBJ2-1; D is unresolved. Sequenced: axillary lymph node tissue. Written as DNA, the CDR3 is TGTGCCAGCAGCTTGGGACCTGGGCTTGGCTACAATGAGCAGTTCTTC. Its protein product is CASSLGPGLGYNEQFF.